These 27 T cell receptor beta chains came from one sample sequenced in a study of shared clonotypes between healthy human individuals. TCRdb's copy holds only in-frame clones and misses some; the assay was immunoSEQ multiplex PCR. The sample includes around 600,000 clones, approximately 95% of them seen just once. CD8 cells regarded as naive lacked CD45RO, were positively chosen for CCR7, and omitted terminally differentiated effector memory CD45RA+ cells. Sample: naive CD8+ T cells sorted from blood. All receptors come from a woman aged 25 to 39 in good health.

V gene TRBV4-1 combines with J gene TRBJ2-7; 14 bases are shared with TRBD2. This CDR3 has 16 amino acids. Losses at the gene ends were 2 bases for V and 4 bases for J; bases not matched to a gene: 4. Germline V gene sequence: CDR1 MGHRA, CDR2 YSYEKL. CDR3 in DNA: TGCGCCAGCAGCCAACCCGGGACTAGCGGGAGTTACGAGCAGTACTTC. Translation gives CASSQPGTSGSYEQYF.

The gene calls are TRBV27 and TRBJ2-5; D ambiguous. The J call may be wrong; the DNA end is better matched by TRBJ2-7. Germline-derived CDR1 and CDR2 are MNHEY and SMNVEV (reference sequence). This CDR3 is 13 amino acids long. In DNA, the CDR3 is TGTGCCAGCAGTTTACAGGTCTCCTACGAGCAGTACTTC. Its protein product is CASSLQVSYEQYF.

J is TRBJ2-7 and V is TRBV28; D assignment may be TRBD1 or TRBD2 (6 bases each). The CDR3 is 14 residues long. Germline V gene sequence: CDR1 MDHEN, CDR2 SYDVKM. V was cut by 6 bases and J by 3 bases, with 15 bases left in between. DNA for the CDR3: TGTGCCAGCAGCGCCGTGGGGGGCCTCTACGAGCAGTACTTC. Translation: CASSAVGGLYEQYF.

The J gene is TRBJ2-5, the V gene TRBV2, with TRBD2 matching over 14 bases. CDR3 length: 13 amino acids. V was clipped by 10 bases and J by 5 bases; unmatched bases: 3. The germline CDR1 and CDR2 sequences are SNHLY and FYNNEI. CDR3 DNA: TGTGCCATACGGACTAGCGGGAGGGAGACCCAGTACTTC. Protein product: CAIRTSGRETQYF.

The CDR3 nucleotides read TGTGCCAGCAGCCCACTTACCGGGACACCGGTCCTCGGTGAGCAGTTCTTC. It encodes CASSPLTGTPVLGEQFF. V usage is TRBV7-9 and J usage is TRBJ2-1; a possible D gene is TRBD1 (6 bases). V lost 5 bases to trimming and J lost 9 bases, with 26 bases between them. Germline V gene data show CDR1 as SEHNR and CDR2 as FQNEAQ (reference sequence). The CDR3 consists of 17 residues.

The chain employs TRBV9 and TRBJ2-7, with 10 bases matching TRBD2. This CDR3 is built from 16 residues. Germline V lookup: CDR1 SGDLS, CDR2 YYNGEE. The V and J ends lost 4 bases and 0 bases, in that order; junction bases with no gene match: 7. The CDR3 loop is CASSIGTSASSYEQYF. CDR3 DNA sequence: TGTGCCAGCAGCATCGGGACTAGCGCGAGCTCCTACGAGCAGTACTTC.

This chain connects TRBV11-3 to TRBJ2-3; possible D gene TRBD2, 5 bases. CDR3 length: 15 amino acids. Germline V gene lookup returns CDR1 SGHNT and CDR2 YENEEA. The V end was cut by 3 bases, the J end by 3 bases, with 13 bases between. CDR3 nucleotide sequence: TGTGCCAGCAGCTTGGGTGGGAGTCGAACAGATACGCAGTATTTT. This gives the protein CASSLGGSRTDTQYF.

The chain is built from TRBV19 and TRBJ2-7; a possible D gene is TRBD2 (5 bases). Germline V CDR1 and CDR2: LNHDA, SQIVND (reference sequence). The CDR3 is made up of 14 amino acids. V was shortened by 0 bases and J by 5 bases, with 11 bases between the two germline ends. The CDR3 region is CASSIDPGVHEQYF. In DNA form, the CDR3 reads TGTGCCAGTAGTATAGATCCCGGGGTGCACGAGCAGTACTTC. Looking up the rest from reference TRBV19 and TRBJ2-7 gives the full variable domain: DGGITQSPKYLFRKEGQNVTLSCEQNLNHDAMYWYRQDPGQGLRLIYYSQIVNDFQKGDIAEGYSVSREKKESFPLTVTSAQKNPTAFYLCASSIDPGVHEQYFGPGTRLTVT.

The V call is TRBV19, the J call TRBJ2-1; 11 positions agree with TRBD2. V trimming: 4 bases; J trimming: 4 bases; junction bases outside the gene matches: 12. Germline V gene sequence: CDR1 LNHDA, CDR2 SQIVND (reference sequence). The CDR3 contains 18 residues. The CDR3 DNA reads TGTGCCAGTAGTACCGACTACACGACTAGCGGGAATTACAATGAGCAGTTCTTC. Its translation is CASSTDYTTSGNYNEQFF.

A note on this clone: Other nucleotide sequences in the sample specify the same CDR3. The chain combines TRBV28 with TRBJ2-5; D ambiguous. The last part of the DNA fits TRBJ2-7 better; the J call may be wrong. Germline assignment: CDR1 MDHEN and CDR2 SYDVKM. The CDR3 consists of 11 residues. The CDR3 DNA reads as TGTGCCAGCAGTTCGAACTACGAGCAGTACTTC. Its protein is CASSSNYEQYF.

CDR3 protein: CASSGYQETQYF. CDR3 nucleotide sequence: TGTGCCAGCAGCGGGTACCAAGAGACCCAGTACTTC. V gene TRBV9 combines with J gene TRBJ2-5; D remains ambiguous. Germline V lookup: CDR1 SGDLS, CDR2 YYNGEE. CDR3 length equals 12 residues. V shed 3 bases and J shed 0 bases, with 3 bases lying between them.

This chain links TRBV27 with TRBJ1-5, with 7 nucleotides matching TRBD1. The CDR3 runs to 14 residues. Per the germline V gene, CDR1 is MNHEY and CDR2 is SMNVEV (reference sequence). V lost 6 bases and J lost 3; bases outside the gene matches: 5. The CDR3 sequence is CASRTGQSNQPQHF. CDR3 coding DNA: TGTGCCAGCAGGACGGGACAGTCCAATCAGCCCCAGCATTTT.

This CDR3 is CASSQDPNSENTGELFF. The CDR3 DNA follows: TGTGCCAGCAGCCAAGATCCTAACAGCGAAAACACCGGGGAGCTGTTTTTT. V and J are TRBV4-2 and TRBJ2-2, with unresolved D. The CDR3 is 17 amino acids. Germline V gene data show CDR1 as LGHNA and CDR2 as YNFKEQ. Trimming pared 0 bases from V and 2 bases from J, leaving 13 bases between.

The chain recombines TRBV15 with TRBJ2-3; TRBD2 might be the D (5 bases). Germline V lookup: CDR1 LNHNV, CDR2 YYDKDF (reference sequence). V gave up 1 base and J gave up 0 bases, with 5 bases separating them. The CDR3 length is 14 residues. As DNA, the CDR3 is TGTGCCACCAGCAGAGCGGGAAGCACAGATACGCAGTATTTT. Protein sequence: CATSRAGSTDTQYF.

The CDR3 reads CATTFVGHSYEQYF. The CDR3 region has the DNA TGTGCCACCACGTTCGTAGGGCACTCCTACGAGCAGTACTTC. This chain links TRBV28 with TRBJ2-7, with D unclear. V lost 10 bases and J 0 bases, leaving 16 bases between the germline ends. Germline CDR1 is MDHEN and CDR2 is SYDVKM. There are 14 residues in the CDR3.

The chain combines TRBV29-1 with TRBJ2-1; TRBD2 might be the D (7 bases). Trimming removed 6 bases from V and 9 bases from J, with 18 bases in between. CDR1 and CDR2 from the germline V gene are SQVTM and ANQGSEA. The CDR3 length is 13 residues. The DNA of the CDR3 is TGCAGCGTCCAAGCGGCGGGGGCCGGTGAGCAGTTCTTC. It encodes CSVQAAGAGEQFF.

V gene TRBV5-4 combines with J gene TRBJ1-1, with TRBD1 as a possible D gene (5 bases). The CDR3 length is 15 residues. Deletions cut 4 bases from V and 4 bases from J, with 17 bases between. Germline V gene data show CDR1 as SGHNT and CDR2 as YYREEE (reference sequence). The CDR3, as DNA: TGTGCCAGCAGCCATCGGGGGACGAGGATCACTGAAGCTTTCTTT. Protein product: CASSHRGTRITEAFF.

The CDR3 nucleotides are TGTGCCAGCAGCCATGAGCTTCAGCTTGGGGATACGCAGTATTTT. This encodes CASSHELQLGDTQYF. This chain uses TRBV4-2 with TRBJ2-3, with no clear D. Between the trimmed V and J ends, which lost 3 bases and 6 bases, there was a span of 16 bases. Per germline, CDR1 LGHNA and CDR2 YNFKEQ. The CDR3 sequence is 15 residues long.

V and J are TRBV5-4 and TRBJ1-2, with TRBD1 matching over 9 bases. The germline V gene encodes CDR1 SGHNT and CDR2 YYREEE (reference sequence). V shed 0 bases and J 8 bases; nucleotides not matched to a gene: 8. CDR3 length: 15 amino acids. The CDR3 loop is CASSLGQGVSVGYTF. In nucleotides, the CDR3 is TGTGCCAGCAGCTTGGGACAGGGGGTCTCGGTCGGCTACACCTTC.

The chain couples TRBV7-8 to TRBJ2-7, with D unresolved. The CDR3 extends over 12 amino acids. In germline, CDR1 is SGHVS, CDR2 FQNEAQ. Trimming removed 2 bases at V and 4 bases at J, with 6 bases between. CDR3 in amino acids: CASSLLGYEQYF. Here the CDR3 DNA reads TGTGCCAGCAGCTTACTCGGGTACGAGCAGTACTTC.

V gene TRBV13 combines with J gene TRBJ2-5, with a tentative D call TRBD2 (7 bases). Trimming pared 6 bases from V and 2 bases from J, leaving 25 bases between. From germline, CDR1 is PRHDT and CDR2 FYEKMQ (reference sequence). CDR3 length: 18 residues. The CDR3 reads CASSLEGEGRGEQETQYF. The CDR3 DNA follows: TGTGCCAGCAGTTTGGAGGGGGAGGGCCGAGGGGAACAAGAGACCCAGTACTTC.

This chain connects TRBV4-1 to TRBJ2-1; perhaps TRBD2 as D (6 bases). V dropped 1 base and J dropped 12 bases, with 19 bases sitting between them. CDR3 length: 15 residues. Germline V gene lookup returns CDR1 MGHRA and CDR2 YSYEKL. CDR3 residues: CASSQVLAGRQRQFF. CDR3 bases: TGCGCCAGCAGCCAAGTGCTGGCGGGACGACAAAGGCAGTTCTTC.

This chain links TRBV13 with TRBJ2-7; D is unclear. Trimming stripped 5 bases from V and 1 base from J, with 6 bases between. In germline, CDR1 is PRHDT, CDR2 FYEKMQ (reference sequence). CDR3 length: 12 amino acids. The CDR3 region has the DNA TGTGCCAGCAGCGTCGAATCCTACGAGCAGTACTTC. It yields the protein CASSVESYEQYF.

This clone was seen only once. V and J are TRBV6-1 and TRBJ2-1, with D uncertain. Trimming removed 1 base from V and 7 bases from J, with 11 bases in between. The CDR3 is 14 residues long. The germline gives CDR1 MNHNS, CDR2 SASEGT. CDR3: CASSEVGTMNEQFF. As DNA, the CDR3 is TGTGCCAGCAGTGAAGTAGGTACGATGAATGAGCAGTTCTTC.

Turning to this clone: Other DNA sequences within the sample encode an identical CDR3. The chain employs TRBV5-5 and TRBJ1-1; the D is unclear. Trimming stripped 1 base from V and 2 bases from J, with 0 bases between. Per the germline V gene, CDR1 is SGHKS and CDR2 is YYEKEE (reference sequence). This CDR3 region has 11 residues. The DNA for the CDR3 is TGTGCCAGCAGCTTGAACACTGAAGCTTTCTTT. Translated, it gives CASSLNTEAFF.

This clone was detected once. For the CDR3, the DNA is TGTGCCAGTACCCCTAGCGGGAGTTTGGGCGAGCAGTACTTC. Residues: CASTPSGSLGEQYF. The V call is TRBV19, the J call TRBJ2-7; 10 nucleotides align to TRBD2. Germline V lookup: CDR1 LNHDA, CDR2 SQIVND (reference sequence). V lost 7 bases to trimming and J lost 6 bases; unmatched junction nucleotides: 9. The CDR3 has 14 residues.

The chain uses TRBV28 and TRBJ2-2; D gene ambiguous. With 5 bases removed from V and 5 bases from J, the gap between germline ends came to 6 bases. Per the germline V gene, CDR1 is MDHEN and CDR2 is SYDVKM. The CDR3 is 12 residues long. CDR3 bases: TGTGCCAGCAGTCTCCTTACCGGGGAGCTGTTTTTT. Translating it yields CASSLLTGELFF.